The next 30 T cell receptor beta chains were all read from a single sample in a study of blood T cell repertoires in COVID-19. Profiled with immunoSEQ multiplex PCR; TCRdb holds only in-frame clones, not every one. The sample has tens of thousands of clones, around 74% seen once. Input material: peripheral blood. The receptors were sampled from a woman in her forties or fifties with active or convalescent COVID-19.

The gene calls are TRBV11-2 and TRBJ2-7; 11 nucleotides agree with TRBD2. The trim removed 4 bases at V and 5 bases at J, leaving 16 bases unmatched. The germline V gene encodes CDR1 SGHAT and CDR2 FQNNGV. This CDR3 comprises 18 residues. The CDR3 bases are TGTGCCAGCAGCTCCATCAAGGGTAGTAGCGGGAGGGCCCACGAGCAGTACTTC. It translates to CASSSIKGSSGRAHEQYF.

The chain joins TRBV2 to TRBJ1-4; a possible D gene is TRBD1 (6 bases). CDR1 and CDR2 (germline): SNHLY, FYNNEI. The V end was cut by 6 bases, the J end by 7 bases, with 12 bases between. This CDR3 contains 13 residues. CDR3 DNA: TGTGCCAGCAGCATTACAGGGAGTGAAAAACTGTTTTTT. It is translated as CASSITGSEKLFF.

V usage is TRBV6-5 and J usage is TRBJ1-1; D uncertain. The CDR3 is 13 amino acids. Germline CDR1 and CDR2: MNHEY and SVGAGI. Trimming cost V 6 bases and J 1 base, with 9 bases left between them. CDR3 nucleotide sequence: TGTGCCAGCAGCCCGTTGGCGAACACTGAAGCTTTCTTT. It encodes CASSPLANTEAFF.

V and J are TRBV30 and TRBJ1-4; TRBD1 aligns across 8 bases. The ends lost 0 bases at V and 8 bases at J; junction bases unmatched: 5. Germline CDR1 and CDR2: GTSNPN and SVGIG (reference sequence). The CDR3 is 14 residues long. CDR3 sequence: CAWSVRQGREKLFF. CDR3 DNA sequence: TGTGCCTGGAGTGTACGACAGGGGAGGGAAAAACTGTTTTTT. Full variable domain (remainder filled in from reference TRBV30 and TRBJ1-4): SQTIHQWPATLVQPVGSPLSLECTVEGTSNPNLYWYRQAAGRGLQLLFYSVGIGQISSEVPQNLSASRPQDRQFILSSKKLLLSDSGFYLCAWSVRQGREKLFFGSGTQLSVL.

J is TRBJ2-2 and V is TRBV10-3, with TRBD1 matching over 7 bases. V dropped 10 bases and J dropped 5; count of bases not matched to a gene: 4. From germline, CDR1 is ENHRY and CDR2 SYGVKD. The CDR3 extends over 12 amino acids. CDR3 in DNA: TGTGCCACCGAGACAGGGACCGGGGAGCTGTTTTTT. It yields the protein CATETGTGELFF.

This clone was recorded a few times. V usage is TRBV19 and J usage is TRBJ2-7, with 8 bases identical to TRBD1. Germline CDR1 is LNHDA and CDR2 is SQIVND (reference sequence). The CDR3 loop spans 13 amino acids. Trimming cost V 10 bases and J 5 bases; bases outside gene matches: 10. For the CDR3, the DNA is TGTGCCATTGCGGACAGGGACAATGACGAGCAGTACTTC. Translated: CAIADRDNDEQYF.

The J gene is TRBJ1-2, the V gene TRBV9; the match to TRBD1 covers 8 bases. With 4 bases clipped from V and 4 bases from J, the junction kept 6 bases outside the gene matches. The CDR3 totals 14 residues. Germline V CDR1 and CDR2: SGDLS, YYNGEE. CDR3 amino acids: CASSPDRGSYGYTF. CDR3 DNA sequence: TGTGCCAGCAGCCCTGACAGGGGTAGCTATGGCTACACCTTC.

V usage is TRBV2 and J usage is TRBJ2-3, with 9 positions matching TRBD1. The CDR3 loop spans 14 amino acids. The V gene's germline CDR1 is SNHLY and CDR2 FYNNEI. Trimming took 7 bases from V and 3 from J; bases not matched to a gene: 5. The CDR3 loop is CASTRDRETDTQYF. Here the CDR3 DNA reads TGTGCCAGCACTCGGGACAGGGAGACAGATACGCAGTATTTT.

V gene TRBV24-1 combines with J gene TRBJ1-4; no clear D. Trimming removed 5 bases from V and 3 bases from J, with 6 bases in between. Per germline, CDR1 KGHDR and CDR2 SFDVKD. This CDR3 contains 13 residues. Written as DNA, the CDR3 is TGTGCCACCAGTGGGGAGGCTAATGAAAAACTGTTTTTT. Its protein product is CATSGEANEKLFF.

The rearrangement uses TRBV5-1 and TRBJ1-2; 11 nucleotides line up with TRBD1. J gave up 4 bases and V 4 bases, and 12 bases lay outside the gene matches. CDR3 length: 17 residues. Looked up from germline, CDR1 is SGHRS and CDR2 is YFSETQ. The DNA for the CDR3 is TGCGCCAGCAGCGGCGCCCGGGGGACAGGGGGTTTCTATGGCTACACCTTC. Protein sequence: CASSGARGTGGFYGYTF.

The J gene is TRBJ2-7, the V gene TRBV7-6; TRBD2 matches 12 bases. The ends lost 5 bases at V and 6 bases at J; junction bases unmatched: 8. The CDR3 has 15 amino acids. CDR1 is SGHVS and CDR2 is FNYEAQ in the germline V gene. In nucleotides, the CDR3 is TGTGCCAGCAGCCCTCGACTAGCGGGAGAGGGCGAGCAGTACTTC. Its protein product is CASSPRLAGEGEQYF.

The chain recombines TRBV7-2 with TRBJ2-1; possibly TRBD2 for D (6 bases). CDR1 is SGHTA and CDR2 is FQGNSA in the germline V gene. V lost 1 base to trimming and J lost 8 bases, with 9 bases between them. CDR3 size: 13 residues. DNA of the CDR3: TGTGCCAGCAGCTTAGATTGGGGGGATGAGCAGTTCTTC. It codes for CASSLDWGDEQFF.

The CDR3 coding sequence is TGTGCCAGCAGCCAAGGGACTAGCGGGGCTAGCACAGATACGCAGTATTTT. Residues: CASSQGTSGASTDTQYF. The chain recombines TRBV3-1 (or the pseudogene TRBV3-2) with TRBJ2-3, with 12 nucleotides matching TRBD2. This CDR3 has 17 residues. Germline V lookup: CDR1 LGHDT, CDR2 YNNKEL (reference sequence). Trimming cost V 1 base and J 0 bases; bases outside gene matches: 2.

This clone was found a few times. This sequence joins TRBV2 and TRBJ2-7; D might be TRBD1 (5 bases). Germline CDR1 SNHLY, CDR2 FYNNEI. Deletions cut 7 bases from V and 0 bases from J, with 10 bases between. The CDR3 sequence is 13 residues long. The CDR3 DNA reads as TGTGCCAGCAAGACAGCCGTCTCCTACGAGCAGTACTTC. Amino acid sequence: CASKTAVSYEQYF.

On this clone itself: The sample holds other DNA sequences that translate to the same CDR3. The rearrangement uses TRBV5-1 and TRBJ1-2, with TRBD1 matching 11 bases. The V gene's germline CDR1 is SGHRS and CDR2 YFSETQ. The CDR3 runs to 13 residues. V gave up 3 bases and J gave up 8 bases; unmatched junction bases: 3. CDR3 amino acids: CASSSGTGGGYTF. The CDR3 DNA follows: TGCGCCAGCAGCTCAGGGACAGGGGGAGGCTACACCTTC.

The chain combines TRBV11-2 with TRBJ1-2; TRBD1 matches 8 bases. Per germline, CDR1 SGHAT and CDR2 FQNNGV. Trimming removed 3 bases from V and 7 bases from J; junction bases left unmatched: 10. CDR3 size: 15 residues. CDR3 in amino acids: CASSFSGGNPGGYTF. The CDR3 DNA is TGTGCCAGCAGCTTTTCAGGGGGCAACCCGGGTGGCTACACCTTC. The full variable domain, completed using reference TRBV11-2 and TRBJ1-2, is EAGVAQSPRYKIIEKRQSVAFWCNPISGHATLYWYQQILGQGPKLLIQFQNNGVVDDSQLPKDRFSAERLKGVDSTLKIQPAKLEDSAVYLCASSFSGGNPGGYTFGSGTRLTVV.

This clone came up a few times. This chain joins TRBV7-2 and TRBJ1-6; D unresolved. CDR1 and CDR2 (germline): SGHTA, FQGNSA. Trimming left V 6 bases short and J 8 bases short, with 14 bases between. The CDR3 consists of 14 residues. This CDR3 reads CASRISGAYSPLHF. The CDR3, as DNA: TGTGCCAGCAGGATCTCGGGAGCTTATTCACCCCTCCACTTT.

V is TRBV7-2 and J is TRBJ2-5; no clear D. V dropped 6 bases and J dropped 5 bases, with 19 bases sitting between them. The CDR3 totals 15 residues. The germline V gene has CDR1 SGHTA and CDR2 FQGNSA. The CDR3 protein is CASRFMTGLVETQYF. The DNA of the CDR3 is TGTGCCAGCAGATTTATGACCGGGTTAGTGGAGACCCAGTACTTC.

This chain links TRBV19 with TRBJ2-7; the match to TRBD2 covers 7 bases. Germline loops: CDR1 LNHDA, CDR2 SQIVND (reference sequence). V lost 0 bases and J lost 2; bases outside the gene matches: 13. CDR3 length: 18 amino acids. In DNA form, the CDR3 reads TGTGCCAGTAGTATAGAGACGGCTAGCGGATCCACCACCTACGAGCAGTACTTC. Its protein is CASSIETASGSTTYEQYF.

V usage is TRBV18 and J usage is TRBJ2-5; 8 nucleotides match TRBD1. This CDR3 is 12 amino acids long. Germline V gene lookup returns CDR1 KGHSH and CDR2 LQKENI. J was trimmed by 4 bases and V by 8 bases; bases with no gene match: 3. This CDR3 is CASTDRGETQYF. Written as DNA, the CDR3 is TGTGCCAGCACAGACAGGGGAGAGACCCAGTACTTC.

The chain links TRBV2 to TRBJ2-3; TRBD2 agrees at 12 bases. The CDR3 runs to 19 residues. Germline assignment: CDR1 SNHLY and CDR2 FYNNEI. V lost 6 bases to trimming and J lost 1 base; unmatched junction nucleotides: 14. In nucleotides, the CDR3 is TGTGCCAGCAGGAGCCCGGGGACTAGCGGGCCTAGGGGCACAGATACGCAGTATTTT. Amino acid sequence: CASRSPGTSGPRGTDTQYF.

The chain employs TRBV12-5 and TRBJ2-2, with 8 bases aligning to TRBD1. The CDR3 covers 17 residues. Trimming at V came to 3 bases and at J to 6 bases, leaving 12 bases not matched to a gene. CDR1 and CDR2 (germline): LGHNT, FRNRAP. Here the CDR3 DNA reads TGTGCTAGTGGTTTCCCCGGACAGGGCGGGGCGGCCGGGGAGCTGTTTTTT. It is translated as CASGFPGQGGAAGELFF.

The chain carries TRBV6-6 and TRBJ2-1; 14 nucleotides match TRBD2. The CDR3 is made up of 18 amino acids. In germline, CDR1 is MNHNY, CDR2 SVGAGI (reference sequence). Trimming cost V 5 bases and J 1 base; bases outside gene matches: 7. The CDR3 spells CASSLGTSGRGSYNEQFF. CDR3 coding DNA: TGTGCCAGCAGTCTCGGGACTAGCGGGAGAGGATCCTACAATGAGCAGTTCTTC.

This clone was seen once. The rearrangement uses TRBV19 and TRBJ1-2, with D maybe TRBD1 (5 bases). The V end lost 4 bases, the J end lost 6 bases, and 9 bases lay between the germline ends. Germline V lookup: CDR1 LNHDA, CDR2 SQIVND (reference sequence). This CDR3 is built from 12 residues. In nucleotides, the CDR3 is TGTGCCAGTAGTACAGGGATGGATGGCTACACCTTC. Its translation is CASSTGMDGYTF.

This chain's CDR3 is CASSPSGSNYGYTF. The CDR3 coding sequence is TGTGCCAGCTCCCCGTCCGGGTCGAACTATGGCTACACCTTC. This rearrangement joins TRBV18 to TRBJ1-2; D gene unclear. This CDR3 contains 14 residues. Germline CDR1 reads KGHSH; CDR2 reads LQKENI. The ends were cut back, 6 bases at V and 2 bases at J, with 13 bases in the middle.

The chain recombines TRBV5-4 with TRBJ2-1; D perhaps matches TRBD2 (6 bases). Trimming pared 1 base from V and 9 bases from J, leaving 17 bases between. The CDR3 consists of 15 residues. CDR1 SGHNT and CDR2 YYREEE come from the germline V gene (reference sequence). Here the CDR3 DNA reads TGTGCCAGCAGCTTGCGGGACGGGAGCATCGGTGAGCAGTTCTTC. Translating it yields CASSLRDGSIGEQFF.

The CDR3 bases are TGTGCCAGCAGCGCTAGCCTCCGGACCAGCACAGATACGCAGTATTTT. As protein: CASSASLRTSTDTQYF. The chain links TRBV4-2 to TRBJ2-3, with a tentative D call TRBD2 (5 bases). The V gene's germline CDR1 is LGHNA and CDR2 YNFKEQ. The length of the CDR3 is 16 residues. V dropped 5 bases and J dropped 0 bases, with 15 bases sitting between them.

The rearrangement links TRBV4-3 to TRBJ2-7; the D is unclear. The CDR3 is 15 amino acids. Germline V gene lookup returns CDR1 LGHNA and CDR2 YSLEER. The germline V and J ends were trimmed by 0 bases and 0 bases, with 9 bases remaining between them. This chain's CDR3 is CASSQEHLDSYEQYF. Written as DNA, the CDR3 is TGCGCCAGCAGCCAAGAGCACCTAGACTCCTACGAGCAGTACTTC.

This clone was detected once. CDR3 sequence: CASGRGGSAGELFF. Written as DNA, the CDR3 is TGTGCCAGCGGCAGGGGCGGGAGCGCCGGGGAGCTGTTTTTT. V is TRBV4-2 and J is TRBJ2-2, with a weak D call TRBD2 (7 bases). The CDR3 runs 14 residues. V was cut by 8 bases and J by 6 bases, with 16 bases left in between. Germline V gene sequence: CDR1 LGHNA, CDR2 YNFKEQ.

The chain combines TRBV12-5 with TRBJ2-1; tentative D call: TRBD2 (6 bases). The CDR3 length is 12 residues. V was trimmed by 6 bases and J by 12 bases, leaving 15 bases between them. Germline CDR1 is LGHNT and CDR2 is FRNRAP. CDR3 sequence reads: CASGLRRGGQFF. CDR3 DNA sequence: TGTGCTAGTGGCTTGAGGAGGGGAGGGCAGTTCTTC.